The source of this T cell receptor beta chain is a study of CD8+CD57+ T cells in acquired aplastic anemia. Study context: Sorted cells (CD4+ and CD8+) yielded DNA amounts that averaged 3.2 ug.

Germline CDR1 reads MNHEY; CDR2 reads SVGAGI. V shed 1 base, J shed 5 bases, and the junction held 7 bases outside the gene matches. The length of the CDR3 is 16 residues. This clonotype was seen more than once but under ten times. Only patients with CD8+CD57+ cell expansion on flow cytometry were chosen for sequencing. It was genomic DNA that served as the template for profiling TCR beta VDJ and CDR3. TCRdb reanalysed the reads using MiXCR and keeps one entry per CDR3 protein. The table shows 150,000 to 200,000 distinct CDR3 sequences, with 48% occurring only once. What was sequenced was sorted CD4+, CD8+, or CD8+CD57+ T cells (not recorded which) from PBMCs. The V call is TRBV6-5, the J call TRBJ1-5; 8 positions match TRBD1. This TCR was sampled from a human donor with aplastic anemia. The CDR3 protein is CASSYWGTGSDQPQHF. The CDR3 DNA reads TGTGCCAGCAGTTACTGGGGGACAGGATCGGATCAGCCCCAGCATTTT.